This record covers a single T cell receptor beta chain. The source of the sample is a study of human T cells and chemical hapten exposure. TCRdb analysed the RACE reads with MiXCR anew, one entry per CDR3 protein. Among approximately 110,000 distinct CDR3 sequences listed, roughly 11% were seen once. V was pared by 6 bases and J by 0 bases, with 18 bases between. Germline values: CDR1 LNHDA, CDR2 SQIVND (reference sequence). The CDR3 has 16 amino acids. Indicated time point: patch test 1, 2 weeks after DPC sensitization. Sample treatment: therapeutic diphenylcyclopropenone sensitization with weekly scalp DPC.

The chain recombines TRBV19 with TRBJ2-7; D gene unclear. Specimen: whole blood, collected in connection with sensitization to the hapten diphenylcyclopropenone (DPC). The TCR sequence derives from a middle-aged woman with alopecia areata. Some clones in this sample may be carry-over from other donors' samples. The CDR3 DNA sequence: TGTGCCAGTAGGACCACCGAGTCAGCCTCCTCCTACGAGCAGTACTTC. Translation: CASRTTESASSYEQYF.